The T cell receptor (beta chain) under discussion was sequenced for a study of OX40 agonist ivuxolimab in advanced cancers. About the research overall: Of mixed ages from about 20 to 80 and averaging roughly 60 years, the group was roughly 85% male. 30% to 40% of patients had received prior checkpoint inhibitor therapy. The study, taken as a whole, reports: Both blood CD4+ and CD8+ T cells showed clonal growth by week 6 at 0.1 to 3.0 mg/kg. CD8+ T cells were the subset that, on average, had more expanded clones than CD4+.

Germline CDR1 is SGDLS and CDR2 is YYNGEE. V shed 0 bases, J shed 8 bases, and the junction held 4 bases outside the gene matches. This CDR3 is built from 14 residues. Concerning this clone itself: Its antigen is currently unknown.

Clones were sequenced by immunoSEQ multiplex PCR, and TCRdb holds only the in-frame ones, with some missing. Of over 100,000 clones listed, 90% are singletons. V usage is TRBV9 and J usage is TRBJ2-7, with 11 positions matching TRBD2. Sequencing used CD4+ or CD8+ T cells sorted from blood, obtained in a trial of the OX40 agonist ivuxolimab. The TCR was taken from an adult with an advanced solid tumor such as melanoma, head and neck, liver or kidney cancer. As DNA, the CDR3 is TGTGCCAGCAGCGTAGGGACTAGCGGGTCGCAGCAGTACTTC. Translating it yields CASSVGTSGSQQYF.